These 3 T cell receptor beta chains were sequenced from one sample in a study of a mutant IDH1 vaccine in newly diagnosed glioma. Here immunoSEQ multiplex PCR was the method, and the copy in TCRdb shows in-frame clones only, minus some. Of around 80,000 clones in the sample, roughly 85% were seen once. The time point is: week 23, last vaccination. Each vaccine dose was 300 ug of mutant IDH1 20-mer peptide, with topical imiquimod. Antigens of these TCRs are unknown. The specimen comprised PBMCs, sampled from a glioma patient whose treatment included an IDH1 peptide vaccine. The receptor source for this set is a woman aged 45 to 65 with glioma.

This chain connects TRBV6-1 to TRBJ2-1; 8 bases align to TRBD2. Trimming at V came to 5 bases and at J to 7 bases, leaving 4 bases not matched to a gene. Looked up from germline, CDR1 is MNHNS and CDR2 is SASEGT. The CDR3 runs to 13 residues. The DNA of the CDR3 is TGTGCCAGCAGTATAGCGGGAATAAATGAGCAGTTCTTC. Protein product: CASSIAGINEQFF.

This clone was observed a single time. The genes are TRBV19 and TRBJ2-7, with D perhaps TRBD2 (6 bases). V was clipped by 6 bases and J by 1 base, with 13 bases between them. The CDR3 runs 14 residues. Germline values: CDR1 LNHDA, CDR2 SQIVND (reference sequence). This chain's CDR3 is CASRVTGTSYEQYF. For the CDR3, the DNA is TGTGCCAGTAGGGTAACCGGGACTTCCTACGAGCAGTACTTC. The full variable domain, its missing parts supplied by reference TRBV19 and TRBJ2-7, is DGGITQSPKYLFRKEGQNVTLSCEQNLNHDAMYWYRQDPGQGLRLIYYSQIVNDFQKGDIAEGYSVSREKKESFPLTVTSAQKNPTAFYLCASRVTGTSYEQYFGPGTRLTVT.

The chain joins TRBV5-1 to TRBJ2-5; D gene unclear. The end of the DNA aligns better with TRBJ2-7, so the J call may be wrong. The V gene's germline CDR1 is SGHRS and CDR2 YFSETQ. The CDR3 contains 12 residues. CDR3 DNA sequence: TGCGCCAGCAGCTTGAAGGGTAGCGAGCAGTACTTC. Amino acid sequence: CASSLKGSEQYF.